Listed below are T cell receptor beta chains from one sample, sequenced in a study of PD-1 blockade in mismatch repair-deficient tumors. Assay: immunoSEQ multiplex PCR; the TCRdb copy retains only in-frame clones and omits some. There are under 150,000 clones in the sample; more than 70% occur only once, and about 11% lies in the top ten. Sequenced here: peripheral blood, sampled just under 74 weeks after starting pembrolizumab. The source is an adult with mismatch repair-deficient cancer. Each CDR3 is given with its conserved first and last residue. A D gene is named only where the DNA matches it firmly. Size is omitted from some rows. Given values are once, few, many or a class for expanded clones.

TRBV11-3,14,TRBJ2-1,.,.,TGTGCCAGCAGCTTAGAACCAGCTGGAGATGAGCAGTTCTTC,CASSLEPAGDEQFF
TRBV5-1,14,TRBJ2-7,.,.,TGCGCCAGCAGCTCGTCCTCGGGCTCCTACGAGCAGTACTTC,CASSSSSGSYEQYF
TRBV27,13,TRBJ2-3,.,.,TGTGCCAGCAGTTTAGGAGGGACAGATACGCAGTATTTT,CASSLGGTDTQYF
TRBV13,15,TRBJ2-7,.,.,TGTGCCAGCAGCTTAGGTCCGGGCCAGAAATACGAGCAGTACTTC,CASSLGPGQKYEQYF
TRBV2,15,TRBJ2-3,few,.,TGTGCCAGCAGGAGAGGGGGGGGAAGCACAGATACGCAGTATTTT,CASRRGGGSTDTQYF
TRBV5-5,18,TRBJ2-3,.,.,TGTGCCAGCAGCTTGAGCCCTCCCATCAACAGGTTCACAGATACGCAGTATTTT,CASSLSPPINRFTDTQYF
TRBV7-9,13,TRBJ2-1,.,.,TGTGCCAGCAGCCAGCAGGGCCGGGGTGAGCAGTTCTTC,CASSQQGRGEQFF
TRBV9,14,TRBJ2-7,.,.,TGTGCCAGCAGCGGAAACGGACAGTCCTACGAGCAGTACTTC,CASSGNGQSYEQYF
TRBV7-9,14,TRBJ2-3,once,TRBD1,TGTGCCAGCAGCCTGGACAGGGTTACAGATACGCAGTATTTT,CASSLDRVTDTQYF
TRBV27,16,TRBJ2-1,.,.,TGTGCCAGCAGTTTATTCGGGGGCCCCTCCTACAATGAGCAGTTCTTC,CASSLFGGPSYNEQFF
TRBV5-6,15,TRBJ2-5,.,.,TGTGCCAGCAGCCTTCGGGCTTTCGCGGAAGAGACCCAGTACTTC,CASSLRAFAEETQYF
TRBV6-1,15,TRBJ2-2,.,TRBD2,TGTGCCAGCAGTGAAAGCGGGAGAGGGGCCGGGGAGCTGTTTTTT,CASSESGRGAGELFF
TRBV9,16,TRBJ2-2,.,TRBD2,TGTGCCAGCAGCCCTTCTAGCGGAGACAACACCGGGGAGCTGTTTTTT,CASSPSSGDNTGELFF
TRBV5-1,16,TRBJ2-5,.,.,TGCGCCAGCAGGCTAGGTCAGGTCGGCGATCAAGAGACCCAGTACTTC,CASRLGQVGDQETQYF
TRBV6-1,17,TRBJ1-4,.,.,TGTGCCAGCAGTGAAGTTGCAGGAACTGCAACTAATGAAAAACTGTTTTTT,CASSEVAGTATNEKLFF
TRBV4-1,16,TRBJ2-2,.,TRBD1,TGCGCCAGCAGCCAAGAAGACAGGGCGAACACCGGGGAGCTGTTTTTT,CASSQEDRANTGELFF
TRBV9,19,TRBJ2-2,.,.,TGTGCCAGCAGCGTATTATCAGGACCGGGAACATCTAACACCGGGGAGCTGTTTTTT,CASSVLSGPGTSNTGELFF
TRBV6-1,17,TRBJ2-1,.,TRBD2,TGTGCCAGCAGTGTTTTAGCGGGGGAGGGTACCTACAATGAGCAGTTCTTC,CASSVLAGEGTYNEQFF
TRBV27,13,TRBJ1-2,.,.,TGTGCCAGCAGTTTAAAGGCCGGCGGGGGCTACACCTTC,CASSLKAGGGYTF
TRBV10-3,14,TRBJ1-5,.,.,TGTGCCATCAGTGATGACAGTCGCAATCAGCCCCAGCATTTT,CAISDDSRNQPQHF
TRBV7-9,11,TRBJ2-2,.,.,TGTGCCAGCGGGAGCACCGGGGAGCTGTTTTTT,CASGSTGELFF
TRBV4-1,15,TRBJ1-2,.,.,TGCGCCAGCAGCCAAAGTAAGGGGGGCGCCTATGGCTACACCTTC,CASSQSKGGAYGYTF
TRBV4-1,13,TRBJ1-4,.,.,TGCGCCAGCAGCCAAGCAAGGGGCGAAAAACTGTTTTTT,CASSQARGEKLFF
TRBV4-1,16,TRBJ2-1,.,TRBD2,TGCGCCAGCAGCGACGGGGCGGGAGCCTCCTACAATGAGCAGTTCTTC,CASSDGAGASYNEQFF
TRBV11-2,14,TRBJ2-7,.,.,TGTGCCAGCAGCTTAGAGGTCTCCTCCTACGAGCAGTACTTC,CASSLEVSSYEQYF
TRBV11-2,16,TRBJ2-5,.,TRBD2,TGTGCCAGCAGCTTAGGTGTTAGCGGGAGTTCGGAAACCCAGTACTTC,CASSLGVSGSSETQYF
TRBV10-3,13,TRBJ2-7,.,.,TGTGCCGTCAAACAGGGTGGACCCTACGAGCAGTACTTC,CAVKQGGPYEQYF
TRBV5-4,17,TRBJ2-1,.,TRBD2,TGTGCCAGCAGCTTGGCGAAGGCGGGAGGGCCATACAATGAGCAGTTCTTC,CASSLAKAGGPYNEQFF
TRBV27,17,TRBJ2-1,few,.,TGTGCCAGCAGTTCCTCGTCAGGACAGTGGCCCTACAATGAGCAGTTCTTC,CASSSSSGQWPYNEQFF
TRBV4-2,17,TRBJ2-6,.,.,TGTGCCAGCAGCCAAGAGTGGGCGGGCCCTGGGGCCAACGTCCTGACTTTC,CASSQEWAGPGANVLTF
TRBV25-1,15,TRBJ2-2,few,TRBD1,TGTGCCAGCAGTGAAGGGGACAGGGACACCGGGGAGCTGTTTTTT,CASSEGDRDTGELFF
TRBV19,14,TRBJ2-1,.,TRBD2,TGTGCCAGTAGTATCACTAGCGGGAGTAATGAGCAGTTCTTC,CASSITSGSNEQFF
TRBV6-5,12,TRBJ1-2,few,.,TGTGCCAGCAGTTACTCTCGGGGAGGCTACACCTTC,CASSYSRGGYTF
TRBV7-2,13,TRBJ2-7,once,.,TGTGCCAGCAGCTTAAAGGAAAGTAGCGAGCAGTACTTC,CASSLKESSEQYF
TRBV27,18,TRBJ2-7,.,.,TGTGCCAGCAGTTTATCCCCCTTGATACCTCAACTCGCCTACGAGCAGTACTTC,CASSLSPLIPQLAYEQYF
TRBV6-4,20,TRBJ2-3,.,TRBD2,TGTGCCAGCAGTGAATATGGGACTAGCGGGAGAGTGGACAGCACAGATACGCAGTATTTT,CASSEYGTSGRVDSTDTQYF
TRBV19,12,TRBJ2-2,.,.,TGTGCCAGCCTCGGGGACACCGGGGAGCTGTTTTTT,CASLGDTGELFF
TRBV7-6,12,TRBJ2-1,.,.,TGTGCCAGCAGCTACGGCGAGGATGAGCAGTTCTTC,CASSYGEDEQFF
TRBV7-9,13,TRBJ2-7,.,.,TGTGCCAGCAGCTTCTCCGGAAGGAGCGAGCAGTACTTC,CASSFSGRSEQYF
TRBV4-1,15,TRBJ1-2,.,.,TGCGCCAGCAGCCAAGGAATTCGGACAAGTTATGGCTACACCTTC,CASSQGIRTSYGYTF